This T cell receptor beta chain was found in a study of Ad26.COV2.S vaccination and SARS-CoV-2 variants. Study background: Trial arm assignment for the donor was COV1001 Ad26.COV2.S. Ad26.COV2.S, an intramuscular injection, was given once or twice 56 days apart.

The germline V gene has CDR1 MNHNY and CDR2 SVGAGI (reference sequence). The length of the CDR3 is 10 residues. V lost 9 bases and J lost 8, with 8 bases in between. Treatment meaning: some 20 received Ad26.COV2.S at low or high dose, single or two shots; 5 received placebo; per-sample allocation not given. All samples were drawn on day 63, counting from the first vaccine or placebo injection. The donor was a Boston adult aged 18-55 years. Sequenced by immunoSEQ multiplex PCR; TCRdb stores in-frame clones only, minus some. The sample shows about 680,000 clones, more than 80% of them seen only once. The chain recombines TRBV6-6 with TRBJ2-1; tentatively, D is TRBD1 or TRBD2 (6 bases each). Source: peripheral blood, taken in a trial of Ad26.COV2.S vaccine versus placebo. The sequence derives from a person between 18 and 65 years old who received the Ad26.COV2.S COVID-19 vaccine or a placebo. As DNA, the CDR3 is TGTGCCAGTAGGGGGGATGAGCAGTTCTTC. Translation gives CASRGDEQFF.